A selection of T cell receptor beta chains follows, all from one sample in a study of blood T cell repertoires in COVID-19. Sequenced by immunoSEQ multiplex PCR; TCRdb stores in-frame clones only, minus some. Here the sample spans 200,000 to 300,000 clones, approximately 86% being singletons. The sample taken for sequencing was peripheral blood. These receptors originate from a man aged 25-40 years with active or convalescent COVID-19. CDR3s include the opening cysteine and the closing phenylalanine or tryptophan. A D gene is named only where the DNA matches it firmly. The size of a clone is reported for some rows only, either as once, few or many, or as a class for expanded clones.

>TRBD2|TRBJ2-2|TRBV11-2|once
TGTGCCAGCAGCTTAGTTCCGCAGCGGGGGGTGAACACCGGGGAGCTGTTTTTT
CASSLVPQRGVNTGELFF
>TRBD2|TRBJ2-1|TRBV7-2|.
TGTGCCAGCAGCTTTAGTGCCTCGGGCGGGGGGTACAATGAGCAGTTCTTC
CASSFSASGGGYNEQFF
>.|TRBJ1-5|TRBV7-2|.
TGTGCCAGCAGCTTTAGGGGGGGAGGACAGCCCCAGCATTTT
CASSFRGGGQPQHF
>.|TRBJ1-3|TRBV19|.
TGTGCCAGTACCTGGGCAGCGGGCGGAGGAAACACCATATATTTT
CASTWAAGGGNTIYF
>.|TRBJ1-2|TRBV6-5|.
TGTGCCAGCAGGGACGCGACCTCTAGCTACTATGGCTACACCTTC
CASRDATSSYYGYTF
>TRBD1|TRBJ2-7|TRBV9|.
TGTGCCAGCAGCGTAGGCGGCAGGGGGACCTACGAGCAGTACTTC
CASSVGGRGTYEQYF
>.|TRBJ1-1|TRBV9|.
TGTGCCAGCAGCGTCCCACTAGCGGGGGGCGATGGGAACACTGAAGCTTTCTTT
CASSVPLAGGDGNTEAFF
>.|TRBJ1-6|TRBV5-1|.
TGCGCCAGCAGTTACTCCGGGATAGCACGAGATGGCGATAATTCACCCCTCCACTTT
CASSYSGIARDGDNSPLHF
>TRBD1|TRBJ1-2|TRBV5-4|.
TGTGCCAGCAGCCCCGGGCGGGGACAGGGGGTTTCAGTGTGGGGCTACACCTTC
CASSPGRGQGVSVWGYTF
>.|TRBJ1-4|TRBV11-2|.
TGTGCCAGCAGCTTAAGTGAGGGGGAGGGAGAAAAACTGTTTTTT
CASSLSEGEGEKLFF
>TRBD1|TRBJ1-3|TRBV19|.
TGTGCCACGATGACAGGGGGCTCTGGAAACACCATATATTTT
CATMTGGSGNTIYF
>TRBD1|TRBJ1-2|TRBV5-4|.
TGTGCCAGCAGCCCCGGACGGACAGGGAACTATGGCTACACCTTC
CASSPGRTGNYGYTF
>.|TRBJ2-1|TRBV27|.
TGTGCCAGCAGTTTAATTGGGGGCCAAGGCAATGAGCAGTTCTTC
CASSLIGGQGNEQFF
>TRBD1|TRBJ1-1|TRBV5-1|.
TGCGCCAGCAGCTCAGAACAGGGGGTTCAGACTGAAGCTTTCTTT
CASSSEQGVQTEAFF
>.|TRBJ2-7|TRBV4-1|.
TGCGCCAGCAGCCAAGCAGGGGACGTCTACGAGCAGTACTTC
CASSQAGDVYEQYF
>TRBD1|TRBJ1-4|TRBV4-1|.
TGCGCCAGCAGCCAAGAGAGGACAGGGTATAGGGAAAAACTGTTTTTT
CASSQERTGYREKLFF
>TRBD2|TRBJ2-7|TRBV7-2|.
TGTGCCAGCAGTTGGGACTACGCGGAGCCCTACGAGCAGTACTTC
CASSWDYAEPYEQYF
>TRBD2|TRBJ2-1|TRBV7-3|few
TGTGCCAGCAGCTTAACCCCCCCCCTAGCGGGGGACTACAATGAGCAGTTCTTC
CASSLTPPLAGDYNEQFF
>.|TRBJ2-2|TRBV4-2|.
TGTGCCAGCAGCCAATCTCAGGAGAACACCGGGGAGCTGTTTTTT
CASSQSQENTGELFF
>TRBD2|TRBJ2-5|TRBV4-1|.
TGCGCCAGCAGGGGACTAGCGGGGGCCCGGGAGACCCAGTACTTC
CASRGLAGARETQYF
>TRBD2|TRBJ2-2|TRBV4-2|few
TGTGCCAGCAGCCAAGCCGCTAGCGGGGTTAACGGGGAGCTGTTTTTT
CASSQAASGVNGELFF
>TRBD2|TRBJ2-1|TRBV7-8|.
TGTGCCAGCAGCCCTAGGGTAGCGGGGGGCTCCTACAATGAGCAGTTCTTC
CASSPRVAGGSYNEQFF
>TRBD1|TRBJ1-6|TRBV6-5|.
TGTGCCAGCAGACCGGACAGGAGTTTTCATTCACCCCTCCACTTT
CASRPDRSFHSPLHF
>TRBD1|TRBJ2-3|TRBV27|.
TGTGCCAGCAGTTCATGGGGCGGACAGGGGGTAGGATCCGACCAAATAACAGATACGCAGTATTTT
CASSSWGGQGVGSDQITDTQYF
>.|TRBJ1-2|TRBV29-1|.
TGCAGCGTGCTCCCGGAGAACTATGGCTACACCTTC
CSVLPENYGYTF
>TRBD1|TRBJ2-5|TRBV18|.
TGTGCCAGCTCACGCAGGGGGTCCGGGGAGACCCAGTACTTC
CASSRRGSGETQYF
>.|TRBJ2-5|TRBV7-6|.
TGTGCCAGCAGCCCCCTCGGGGTGTACCAAGAGACCCAGTACTTC
CASSPLGVYQETQYF
>.|TRBJ1-5|TRBV9|once
TGTGCCAGCAGCGTTGACAGTGCCCGTCAGCCCCAGCATTTT
CASSVDSARQPQHF
>.|TRBJ2-5|TRBV3-1/TRBV3-2|.
TGTGCCAGCAGCCAAGGGGACAACCAAGAGACCCAGTACTTC
CASSQGDNQETQYF
>.|TRBJ1-5|TRBV13|.
TGTGCCAGCAGCCAAGGGGCAGATCAGCCCCAGCATTTT
CASSQGADQPQHF
>TRBD1|TRBJ2-2|TRBV19|.
TGTGCCAGTAGTTCCTGGGACAGACACACCGGGGAGCTGTTTTTT
CASSSWDRHTGELFF
>TRBD1|TRBJ2-1|TRBV27|.
TGTGCCAGCAGTGACAGGGATACCTACAATGAGCAGTTCTTC
CASSDRDTYNEQFF
>.|TRBJ1-2|TRBV9|.
TGTGCCAGCAGCGTTACCCCGGGACCGGGAGCTAACTATGGCTACACCTTC
CASSVTPGPGANYGYTF
>TRBD1|TRBJ2-1|TRBV25-1|.
TGTGCCAGCAGTGAAGTGGGGACAGGACGTTACAATGAGCAGTTCTTC
CASSEVGTGRYNEQFF
>.|TRBJ1-1|TRBV3-1/TRBV3-2|.
TGTGCCAGCAGCCGCGACAATCCCGACACTGAAGCTTTCTTT
CASSRDNPDTEAFF
>TRBD1|TRBJ1-2|TRBV19|once
TGTGCCAGCGCGCAGACAGGGATATATGGCTACACCTTC
CASAQTGIYGYTF
>TRBD2|TRBJ2-3|TRBV7-2|.
TGTGCCAGCAGCTTAGGCGGGGGGGGCGGTGATACGCAGTATTTT
CASSLGGGGGDTQYF
>.|TRBJ1-3|TRBV29-1|few
TGCAGCGTTGAGAAGGGGGCTGGAAACACCATATATTTT
CSVEKGAGNTIYF
>.|TRBJ2-1|TRBV14|.
TGTGCCAGCAGCCAAGCTTATAATCTCCTTGAGCAGTTCTTC
CASSQAYNLLEQFF